The rows below give T cell receptor beta chains drawn from one sample of a study of metastatic and nonmetastatic thyroid tumors. TCRdb re-called the PCR reads through MiXCR. The data contain around 35,000 clones, more than 15% of them seen just once; the ten biggest clones take up approximately 4.6%. Sample: blood. The source of these receptors is a female donor with papillary thyroid cancer or a benign thyroid nodule (not recorded which). Some clones in this sample may be carry-over from other donors' samples. The CDR3 runs from the conserved cysteine through the conserved F or W.

J gene: TRBJ2-7
V gene: TRBV5-1
CDR3 protein: CASSLGWESREQYF

J gene: TRBJ1-1
V gene: TRBV30
CDR3 protein: CAWTYDNRRSEAFF

J gene: TRBJ2-3
V gene: TRBV9
CDR3 protein: CASSSRWGGGTDTQYF

J gene: TRBJ2-3
V gene: TRBV15
CDR3 protein: CATLAGSTDTQYF

J gene: TRBJ2-1
V gene: TRBV6-5
CDR3 protein: CASSPFPGGQGSNEQFF

J gene: TRBJ2-5
V gene: TRBV7-2
CDR3 protein: CASSYPPGGEAQYF

J gene: TRBJ2-5
V gene: TRBV28
CDR3 protein: CASSLSGGETQYF

J gene: TRBJ2-7
V gene: TRBV7-3
CDR3 protein: CASSHRDREFYEQYF

J gene: TRBJ2-5
V gene: TRBV6-1
CDR3 protein: CASGRGEETQYF

J gene: TRBJ2-1
V gene: TRBV6-6
CDR3 protein: CASSQLPGLAAYNEQFF

J gene: TRBJ2-5
V gene: TRBV20-1
CDR3 protein: CSARQGRYRQETQYF

J gene: TRBJ2-7
V gene: TRBV20-1
CDR3 protein: CSARAALAGGSSYEQYF

J gene: TRBJ2-1
V gene: TRBV28
CDR3 protein: CASSSTGGISGNNEQFF

J gene: TRBJ2-5
V gene: TRBV11-2
CDR3 protein: CVSSPAGLGGETQYF

J gene: TRBJ2-5
V gene: TRBV5-6
CDR3 protein: CASSLALGRPETQYF

J gene: TRBJ2-3
V gene: TRBV28
CDR3 protein: CATAGETGSDTHYF

J gene: TRBJ2-7
V gene: TRBV5-1
CDR3 protein: CASRDRGEYEQYF

J gene: TRBJ1-6
V gene: TRBV19
CDR3 protein: CASSRGQGVNNPLHF

J gene: TRBJ2-1
V gene: TRBV7-6
CDR3 protein: CASSGSTELAWGRSYNEQFF

J gene: TRBJ2-1
V gene: TRBV18
CDR3 protein: CASSPTSGGPEQFF

J gene: TRBJ1-5
V gene: TRBV12-3/TRBV12-4
CDR3 protein: CASSLVADPYSNQPQHF

J gene: TRBJ2-6
V gene: TRBV5-6
CDR3 protein: CASSLGSSGANVLTF

J gene: TRBJ2-7
V gene: TRBV20-1
CDR3 protein: CSAMESSYEQYF

J gene: TRBJ1-2
V gene: TRBV15
CDR3 protein: CATSRDRETGFGYTF

J gene: TRBJ1-5
V gene: TRBV27
CDR3 protein: CASSLRGAVNQPQHF

J gene: TRBJ2-5
V gene: TRBV10-2
CDR3 protein: CASSDGGRETQYF

J gene: TRBJ2-7
V gene: TRBV20-1
CDR3 protein: CSAPVLDRGNSYEQYF

J gene: TRBJ2-1
V gene: TRBV10-3
CDR3 protein: CAISESMESGDANEQFF

J gene: TRBJ1-1
V gene: TRBV2
CDR3 protein: CASRAFEGSTEAFF

J gene: TRBJ1-5
V gene: TRBV6-1
CDR3 protein: CASSEGYSNQPQHF

J gene: TRBJ2-3
V gene: TRBV4-2
CDR3 protein: CASSLSLGIAGGIVDTQYF

J gene: TRBJ2-5
V gene: TRBV10-3
CDR3 protein: CAISDLRQGKETQYF

J gene: TRBJ2-7
V gene: TRBV11-2
CDR3 protein: CASRDTARPEQYF

J gene: TRBJ2-7
V gene: TRBV5-8
CDR3 protein: CASSFPGTHGGEQYF

J gene: TRBJ2-7
V gene: TRBV3-2
CDR3 protein: CASSQVLSGGQIYRYEQYF

J gene: TRBJ1-5
V gene: TRBV19
CDR3 protein: CASSNTGGMSHPQHF

J gene: TRBJ1-1
V gene: TRBV12-3/TRBV12-4
CDR3 protein: CASSFGPTGGVAGDTEAFF

J gene: TRBJ2-6
V gene: TRBV19
CDR3 protein: CASSATGTGSSGANVLTF

J gene: TRBJ1-5
V gene: TRBV28
CDR3 protein: CASSLAWGISNQPQHF

J gene: TRBJ2-5
V gene: TRBV6-2/TRBV6-3
CDR3 protein: CASSYLALARVETQYF

J gene: TRBJ2-3
V gene: TRBV12-3/TRBV12-4
CDR3 protein: CASSLSGWADSTQYF

J gene: TRBJ2-1
V gene: TRBV2
CDR3 protein: CACSPRGLAYNEQFF

J gene: TRBJ1-5
V gene: TRBV30
CDR3 protein: CAWSQGRLSNQPQHF